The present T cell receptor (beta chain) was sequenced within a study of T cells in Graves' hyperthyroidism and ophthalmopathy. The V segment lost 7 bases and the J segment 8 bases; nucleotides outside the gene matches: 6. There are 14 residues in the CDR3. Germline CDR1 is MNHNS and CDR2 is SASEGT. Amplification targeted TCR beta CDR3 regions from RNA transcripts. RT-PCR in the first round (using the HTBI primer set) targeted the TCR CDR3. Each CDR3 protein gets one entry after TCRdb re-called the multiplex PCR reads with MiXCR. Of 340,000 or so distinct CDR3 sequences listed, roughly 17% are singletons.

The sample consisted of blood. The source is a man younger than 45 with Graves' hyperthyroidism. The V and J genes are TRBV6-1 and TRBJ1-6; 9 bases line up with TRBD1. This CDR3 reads CASIRGTGYSPLHF. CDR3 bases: TGTGCCAGCATCCGAGGGACAGGGTATTCACCCCTCCACTTT.